Listed below are T cell receptor beta chains from one sample, sequenced in a study of blood T cell repertoires in COVID-19. The table came from immunoSEQ multiplex PCR; TCRdb's copy has only in-frame clones and leaves some out. The sample includes fewer than 80,000 clones, just over 85% of them seen just once. Sequencing was performed on peripheral blood. The receptors shown here come from a man aged 30-40 years with acute or convalescent COVID-19. The CDR3 runs from the conserved cysteine through the conserved F or W. A D gene is named only where the DNA matches it firmly. Clone size is not always given. Where it is, it says once, few, many or a class for expanded clones.

V	size	length	J	D	CDR3	DNA
TRBV6-5	few	13	TRBJ2-7	NA	CASSYLRGYEQYF	TGTGCCAGCAGTTACCTTAGGGGATACGAGCAGTACTTC
TRBV7-9	NA	15	TRBJ2-3	TRBD2	CASSPSGSGTDTQYF	TGTGCCAGCAGCCCTAGCGGGAGTGGAACAGATACGCAGTATTTT
TRBV11-3	NA	14	TRBJ2-1	TRBD2	CASSSSSGSDEQFF	TGTGCCAGCAGCTCGTCTAGCGGGAGCGATGAGCAGTTCTTC
TRBV5-1	NA	18	TRBJ1-6	TRBD1	CASSYSALTGAQNSPLHF	TGCGCCAGCAGCTATTCCGCGTTAACAGGGGCACAGAATTCACCCCTCCACTTT
TRBV27	NA	16	TRBJ1-2	TRBD1	CASSLRALGQFYGYTF	TGTGCCAGCAGTTTAAGGGCACTGGGACAGTTCTATGGCTACACCTTC
TRBV7-6	once	16	TRBJ2-5	TRBD1	CASSLGQGAYQETQYF	TGTGCCAGCAGCTTAGGACAGGGGGCCTACCAAGAGACCCAGTACTTC
TRBV29-1	NA	17	TRBJ2-1	TRBD2	CSAPLGLAVASYNEQFF	TGCAGCGCCCCTCTGGGACTAGCGGTAGCCTCCTACAATGAGCAGTTCTTC
TRBV6-5	NA	14	TRBJ1-1	NA	CATSSSPGNTEAFF	TGTGCCACATCGTCCTCTCCAGGAAACACTGAAGCTTTCTTT
TRBV9	NA	13	TRBJ1-1	NA	CASSVLDRSEAFF	TGTGCCAGCAGCGTACTCGACAGGAGTGAAGCTTTCTTT
TRBV7-8	NA	18	TRBJ1-6	TRBD1	CASSLGAGSGTVPPTLHF	TGTGCCAGCAGCTTAGGCGCTGGGAGTGGGACAGTACCACCAACCCTCCACTTT